This entry lists 8 T cell receptor beta chains sequenced from one sample in a study of beta chain features in type 1 diabetes. General observations from the study: TCRB CDR3 length was moderately but significantly reduced in all four CD4+ subsets of Type 1 diabetes patients.

No cognate antigen is known for these TCRs. Expressed TCRB transcripts were sequenced because the isolated RNA had all been reverse transcribed beforehand. Generated by immunoSEQ multiplex PCR, the TCRdb table keeps only in-frame clones and is missing some. The table shows about 370,000 clones, with roughly a tenth occurring only once. The sequenced material came from central memory CD4+ T cells from blood. The receptors originated from a man aged 25-45 years with type 1 diabetes.

This clone occurred a few times. The V call is TRBV10-3, the J call TRBJ2-3, with TRBD2 identical over 9 bases. With V trimmed by 7 bases and J by 4 bases, 6 bases remained unmatched. Germline CDR1 and CDR2: ENHRY and SYGVKD. The CDR3 has 14 residues. CDR3 nucleotide sequence: TGTGCCATCAATGCGGGAGGGCCCTCAGATACGCAGTATTTT. Protein: CAINAGGPSDTQYF.

This clone showed up just a few times. This sequence joins TRBV7-3 and TRBJ1-1; D is ambiguous. The V gene's germline CDR1 is SGHTA and CDR2 FQGTGA. This CDR3 is built from 14 residues. V was trimmed by 2 bases and J by 1 base, leaving 8 bases between them. CDR3 sequence (DNA): TGTGCCAGCAGCTTAGTTGTAAGGAACACTGAAGCTTTCTTT. Amino acid sequence: CASSLVVRNTEAFF.

This clone has a count of ten or more. The V gene is TRBV28, the J gene TRBJ2-5; TRBD2 might be the D (5 bases). There are 15 residues in the CDR3. Per germline, CDR1 MDHEN and CDR2 SYDVKM. V dropped 7 bases and J dropped 4 bases, with 19 bases sitting between them. In nucleotides, the CDR3 is TGTGCCAGCATCCCCCTGGGGAACCGGGGAGAGACCCAGTACTTC. Translated, it gives CASIPLGNRGETQYF. The complete variable domain, with remaining parts taken from reference TRBV28 and TRBJ2-5, reads DVKVTQSSRYLVKRTGEKVFLECVQDMDHENMFWYRQDPGLGLRLIYFSYDVKMKEKGDIPEGYSVSREKKERFSLILESASTNQTSMYLCASIPLGNRGETQYFGPGTRLLVL.

The CDR3: CASSELRDTSGNTIYF. In DNA, the CDR3 is TGTGCCAGCAGTGAGCTCCGGGACACCTCTGGAAACACCATATATTTT. V and J are TRBV2 and TRBJ1-3; tentative D call: TRBD1 (6 bases). The CDR3 runs 16 residues. From germline, CDR1 is SNHLY and CDR2 FYNNEI. Trimming removed 3 bases at V and 0 bases at J, with 12 bases between. The full variable domain, completed using reference TRBV2 and TRBJ1-3, is EPEVTQTPSHQVTQMGQEVILRCVPISNHLYFYWYRQILGQKVEFLVSFYNNEISEKSEIFDDQFSVERPDGSNFTLKIRSTKLEDSAMYFCASSELRDTSGNTIYFGEGSWLTVV.

This clone showed up just a few times. The junction and the germline gene differ at one end; a read error may be behind it. The sample carries other DNA sequences with the same CDR3. CDR3 in amino acids: CASSQDPGTGNTEAFF. CDR3 coding DNA: TGCGCCAGCAGCCAAGATCCCGGGACAGGGAACACTGAAGCTTTCTTT. The chain uses TRBV7-2 and TRBJ1-1; TRBD1 agrees at 8 bases. The germline CDR1 and CDR2 sequences are SGHTA and FQGNSA. The CDR3 spans 16 residues.

This clone was detected a few times. V gene TRBV7-2 combines with J gene TRBJ1-1, with D tentatively TRBD1 (5 bases). Trimming shortened V by 5 bases and J by 2 bases, and 12 bases separated the two germline ends. The CDR3 length is 14 residues. Germline CDR1 SGHTA, CDR2 FQGNSA. The CDR3 sequence is CASSLLRGNTEAFF. CDR3 DNA: TGTGCCAGCAGCCTATTGAGGGGAAACACTGAAGCTTTCTTT.

As regards this clone: Within the sample, other DNA sequences also encode this same CDR3. The chain is built from TRBV5-6 and TRBJ1-1; D unclear. Trimming took off 0 bases at V and 1 base at J, with 13 bases between the two ends. Germline CDR1 reads SGHDT; CDR2 reads YYEEEE. CDR3 length equals 16 residues. DNA of the CDR3: TGTGCCAGCAGCTTGGCTGTCGGGGAAGCGAACACTGAAGCTTTCTTT. It specifies CASSLAVGEANTEAFF.

In its sample, this clone was seen a few times. This chain uses TRBV5-1 with TRBJ2-3; D not certain. V lost 1 base and J lost 6, with 12 bases in between. The CDR3 runs 14 residues. Germline values: CDR1 SGHRS, CDR2 YFSETQ. CDR3 coding DNA: TGCGCCAGCAGCTTGAACAACATATACGATACGCAGTATTTT. This gives the protein CASSLNNIYDTQYF.